The text below deals with one T cell receptor beta chain. The CDR3 is 14 amino acids. Unmatched junction bases numbered 7, after V lost 6 bases and J lost 4 bases. CDR1 is MNHEY, CDR2 SMNVEV, per germline (reference sequence). The sample belongs to a study of blood T cell repertoires in COVID-19. Overall study context: The United States, Italy and Spain provided the acute and convalescent COVID-19 samples. In each case, the material was cDNA or gDNA derived from T cells, B-cell-depleted T cells, or PBMCs.

Seattle researchers signed up patients amid active infection and tracked them longitudinally. In the source study's methods: Reference gene primer amplification gave nucleated cell count estimates. Sequencing was performed with immunoSEQ multiplex PCR; in TCRdb, only in-frame clones are kept and a portion is missing. V, J and clone size were drawn from that table, and D and trimming were deduced from the DNA. The sample has more than 200,000 clones; approximately 86% are singletons. This TCR was recovered from an older woman with COVID-19, enrolled during active disease. J is TRBJ2-7 and V is TRBV27; 9 nucleotides align to TRBD2. What was sequenced was peripheral blood. As DNA, the CDR3 is TGTGCCAGCAGGCATAGCGGGAGTAATTACGAGCAGTACTTC. Protein product: CASRHSGSNYEQYF.